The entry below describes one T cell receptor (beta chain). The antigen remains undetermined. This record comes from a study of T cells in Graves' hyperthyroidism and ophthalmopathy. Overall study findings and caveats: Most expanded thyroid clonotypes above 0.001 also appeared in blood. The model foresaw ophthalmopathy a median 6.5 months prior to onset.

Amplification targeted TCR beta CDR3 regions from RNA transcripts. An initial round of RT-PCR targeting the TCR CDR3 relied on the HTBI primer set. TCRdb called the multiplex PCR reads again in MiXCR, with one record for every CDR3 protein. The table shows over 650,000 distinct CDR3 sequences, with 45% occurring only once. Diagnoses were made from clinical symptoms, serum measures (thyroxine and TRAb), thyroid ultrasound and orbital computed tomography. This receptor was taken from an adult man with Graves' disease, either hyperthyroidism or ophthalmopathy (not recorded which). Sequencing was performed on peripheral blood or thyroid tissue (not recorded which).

Here the CDR3 reads CAISGRTSGGLQETQYF. In nucleotides, the CDR3 is TGTGCCATCAGTGGACGGACTAGCGGGGGCTTACAAGAGACCCAGTACTTC. J is TRBJ2-5 and V is TRBV10-3; 13 bases match TRBD2. The CDR3 is 17 amino acids. Germline lookup yields CDR1 ENHRY and CDR2 SYGVKD. J was trimmed by 2 bases and V by 4 bases; bases with no gene match: 7.